The 2 T cell receptor beta chains listed next were all sequenced from one sample in a study of T cells in Graves' hyperthyroidism and ophthalmopathy. Researchers took RNA transcripts and amplified the TCR beta CDR3 regions from them. The primer set for the first-round RT-PCR of the TCR CDR3 was HTBI. TCRdb re-analysed the multiplex PCR reads in MiXCR, keeping a single row per CDR3 protein. The table shows approximately 610,000 distinct CDR3 sequences, with 16% occurring only once. Sequenced material: blood. These TCRs come from a woman in her late teens or twenties with Graves' hyperthyroidism.

This clonotype was observed a few times. This chain connects TRBV12-3 or TRBV12-4 to TRBJ1-6; no clear D gene. This CDR3 has 15 residues. Trimming pared 2 bases from V and 6 bases from J, leaving 11 bases between. CDR3: CASSLRMTSNSPLHF. DNA of the CDR3: TGTGCCAGCAGTTTACGCATGACAAGTAATTCACCCCTCCACTTT.

This clonotype was observed at least ten times. V gene TRBV27 combines with J gene TRBJ2-5; tentative D call: TRBD2 (6 bases). The germline V gene encodes CDR1 MNHEY and CDR2 SMNVEV (reference sequence). CDR3 length equals 15 residues. Trimming left V 2 bases short and J 3 bases short, with 13 bases between. Here the CDR3 DNA reads TGTGCCAGCAGTTTAGCCGGGACTTACAAAGAGACCCAGTACTTC. Protein: CASSLAGTYKETQYF.